What follows describes a single T cell receptor (beta chain). What it recognizes is unknown. CDR1 is LNHDA and CDR2 is SQIVND in the germline V gene (reference sequence). With V trimmed by 1 base and J by 1 base, 7 bases remained unmatched. The CDR3 is 17 residues long. The source of the sample is a study of cytomegalovirus exposure and HLA in healthy donors. Study information: T cells numbering about 179 million yielded 95 million to 140 million unique TCR beta sequences in an earlier analysis. Of the donors genotyped, several hundred in all, about 81% fell in the Caucasian-associated ancestry cluster. Study findings and constraints: Reports described diagnosis of cytomegalovirus status by the classifier as highly specific and sensitive.

Though probably carrying unrecorded immune exposures, donors were nominally healthy at sampling. PCR was performed using 60 Vbeta and 13 Jbeta primers. The table came from immunoSEQ multiplex PCR; TCRdb's copy has only in-frame clones and leaves some out. The data hold about 170,000 clones, with roughly four fifths observed a single time. The chain recombines TRBV19 with TRBJ2-1, with TRBD1 identical over 7 bases. Sequenced input: PBMCs. This TCR came from a girl between 10 and 17 years old in good health and CMV-seropositive. CDR3: CASSIAYTGVSYNEQFF. CDR3 nucleotide sequence: TGTGCCAGTAGTATAGCCTACACAGGGGTTTCCTACAATGAGCAGTTCTTC. The full variable domain, with the rest looked up from reference TRBV19 and TRBJ2-1, is DGGITQSPKYLFRKEGQNVTLSCEQNLNHDAMYWYRQDPGQGLRLIYYSQIVNDFQKGDIAEGYSVSREKKESFPLTVTSAQKNPTAFYLCASSIAYTGVSYNEQFFGPGTRLTVL.